These T cell receptor beta chains were read from a single sample in a study of Ad26.COV2.S vaccination and SARS-CoV-2 variants. TCRdb's copy holds only in-frame clones and misses some; the assay was immunoSEQ multiplex PCR. Found here are 400,000 to 500,000 clones, 70% to 90% of them singletons; the top ten hold 3.6%. The source material was peripheral blood, sampled in a trial of Ad26.COV2.S vaccine versus placebo. These receptor sequences come from a person aged 18-65 years who received the Ad26.COV2.S COVID-19 vaccine or a placebo. Each CDR3 is given with its conserved first and last residue. A D gene is named only where the DNA matches it firmly. Rows may omit the clone size; those that give it use once, few, many or a size class.

TRBJ2-3,-,TRBV11-2,TRBD2,TGTGCCAGCAGCTTAAGGCTAGCGGGGGTCCCTTCTAGCACAGATACGCAGTATTTT,CASSLRLAGVPSSTDTQYF
TRBJ2-5,-,TRBV29-1,TRBD2,TGCAGCGCCGCAAGCGGGGGGGCTGGGGAGACCCAGTACTTC,CSAASGGAGETQYF
TRBJ1-2,once,TRBV6-5,-,TGTGCCAGCAGTATTTCAGGGGGCTACACCTTC,CASSISGGYTF
TRBJ1-5,-,TRBV6-5,-,TGTGCCAGCCGTTCGGGGAATCAGCCCCAGCATTTT,CASRSGNQPQHF
TRBJ2-5,once,TRBV21-1,-,TGTGCCAGCAGCAAATGGGCGGGGCCCCAGGAGACCCAGTACTTC,CASSKWAGPQETQYF
TRBJ2-1,-,TRBV24-1,TRBD1,TGTGCCACCAGTGACCGGGGACAGGGGGATGAGCAGTTCTTC,CATSDRGQGDEQFF
TRBJ2-5,once,TRBV30,-,TGTGCCTGGAGTGTACTGGGGTTCCAAGAGACCCAGTACTTC,CAWSVLGFQETQYF
TRBJ2-3,-,TRBV11-2,-,TGTGCCAGCAGCTTGGACTACGGGACGCAGTATTTT,CASSLDYGTQYF
TRBJ1-1,-,TRBV19,TRBD1,TGTGCCAGTGGCCGGGACAGGGACACTGAAGCTTTCTTT,CASGRDRDTEAFF
TRBJ2-1,-,TRBV4-2,TRBD2,TGTGCCAGCAGCCAAGCCCTAGCGGGGGGTCGTGGGAATGAGCAGTTCTTC,CASSQALAGGRGNEQFF
TRBJ1-4,-,TRBV4-3,-,TGCGCCAGCAGCCAAGATAAAGGACCAAATGAAAAACTGTTTTTT,CASSQDKGPNEKLFF
TRBJ2-3,-,TRBV19,TRBD2,TGTGCCAGTAGTTCTCTAGCGGCCAGCACAGATACGCAGTATTTT,CASSSLAASTDTQYF
TRBJ1-3,-,TRBV7-2,-,TGTGCCAGCACCCCCCCTGGACACTCTGGAAACACCATATATTTT,CASTPPGHSGNTIYF
TRBJ2-5,-,TRBV11-3,TRBD1,TGTGCCGGAGACCGGGACAGGGGACAAGAGACCCAGTACTTC,CAGDRDRGQETQYF
TRBJ2-1,once,TRBV7-9,TRBD1,TGTGCCAGCAGCTACAGGGACAGGGGATTTCCTGAGCAGTTCTTC,CASSYRDRGFPEQFF
TRBJ1-2,-,TRBV7-9,-,TGTGCCAGCAGCAACCGACAGACCTCAGGATCCGCGGAGTCCCTTATATATGGCTACACCTTC,CASSNRQTSGSAESLIYGYTF
TRBJ2-1,-,TRBV18,-,TGTGCCAGCTCACCACCGAGAGAAGAGGTCAATGAGCAGTTCTTC,CASSPPREEVNEQFF
TRBJ1-1,-,TRBV19,TRBD1,TGTGCCAGTAGTGGACGAGACAGGGTACTCTTT,CASSGRDRVLF
TRBJ1-6,-,TRBV6-6,-,TGTGCCAGCAGTTACTACAATTCACCCCTCCACTTT,CASSYYNSPLHF
TRBJ2-1,-,TRBV6-5,TRBD1,TGTGCCAGCAGAAGACAGGGGCCCGGCAATGAGCAGTTCTTC,CASRRQGPGNEQFF
TRBJ2-6,-,TRBV9,-,TGTGCCAGCAGCGACCGGGGGGCATCTGGGGCCAACGTCCTGACTTTC,CASSDRGASGANVLTF
TRBJ2-7,-,TRBV7-9,TRBD2,TGTGCCAGCAGCTCAACTAGCGGGGGCCCCACCTACGAGCAGTACTTC,CASSSTSGGPTYEQYF
TRBJ2-1,-,TRBV28,TRBD1,TGTGCCAGCAGTTTCGCAGGGGGCGGTTGGAATGAGCAGTTCTTC,CASSFAGGGWNEQFF
TRBJ1-6,-,TRBV19,-,TGTGCCAGTAGTATACCTAATTCACCCCTCCACTTT,CASSIPNSPLHF
TRBJ2-4,-,TRBV7-8,-,TGTGCCAGCAGCTTTACCGACTCCCACATTCAGTACTTC,CASSFTDSHIQYF
TRBJ2-7,-,TRBV9,TRBD2,TGTGCCAGCAGCGTAGGAGGGACGGGGGGTTCCTACGAGCAGTACTTC,CASSVGGTGGSYEQYF
TRBJ1-6,-,TRBV5-1,TRBD1,TGCGCCAGCAGCTTGGGGCCGGAGGGGACAGGGCCGCTCCACTTT,CASSLGPEGTGPLHF
TRBJ2-3,-,TRBV24-1,-,TGTGCCACCAGTTATATAGATACGCAGTATTTT,CATSYIDTQYF
TRBJ1-1,once,TRBV15,-,TGTGCCACCAGCAGAGAGGGGGGGCTGGGCACTGAAGCTTTCTTT,CATSREGGLGTEAFF
TRBJ2-3,-,TRBV7-6,-,TGTGCCAGCAGCTTAGGGGCGACAGATACGCAGTATTTT,CASSLGATDTQYF
TRBJ2-1,-,TRBV7-3,-,TGTGCCAACATGGAGGGGTGCAATGAGCAGTTCTTC,CANMEGCNEQFF
TRBJ2-6,-,TRBV4-3,-,TGCGCCAGCAGCCAAGAAATAGTTTTCTCTGGGGCCAACGTCCTGACTTTC,CASSQEIVFSGANVLTF
TRBJ1-2,-,TRBV19,-,TGTGCCAGTAGTATGGCAGATTACTATGGCTACACCTTC,CASSMADYYGYTF
TRBJ2-7,once,TRBV7-6,TRBD1,TGTGCCAGCAGCTCGAGGACAGGGAGCTCCTACGAGCAGTACTTC,CASSSRTGSSYEQYF
TRBJ1-1,-,TRBV7-9,-,TGTGCCAGCAGCCCCCCCGGGGGCATCACTGAAGCTTTCTTT,CASSPPGGITEAFF
TRBJ2-1,-,TRBV9,-,TGTGCCAGCAGCGTAGTGTGGGGTAGCTCCTACAATGAGCAGTTCTTC,CASSVVWGSSYNEQFF
TRBJ2-6,-,TRBV18,TRBD1,TGTGCCAGCTCACGAAAGTTTGCCCAGGGGGCTACGTCGGGGGCCAACGTCCTGACTTTC,CASSRKFAQGATSGANVLTF
TRBJ1-5,once,TRBV19,TRBD1,TGTGCCAGTAGATACGGACAGGGGGTTTACAATCAGCCCCAGCATTTT,CASRYGQGVYNQPQHF
TRBJ2-1,-,TRBV4-2,TRBD2,TGTGCCAGCAGCCAAGACCCGGGGGGGCACTACAATGAGCAGTTCTTC,CASSQDPGGHYNEQFF
TRBJ1-1,-,TRBV6-2/TRBV6-3,-,TGTGCCAGCAGTTGGACAGAGATGAACACTGAAGCTTTCTTT,CASSWTEMNTEAFF
TRBJ1-1,-,TRBV19,TRBD1,TGTGCCAGTAGTATATATAAGGAGACAGGGGAATCGGAAGCTTTCTTT,CASSIYKETGESEAFF
TRBJ1-2,-,TRBV30,-,TGTGCCTGGAGTGTAATGAGCTATGGCTACACCTTC,CAWSVMSYGYTF
TRBJ1-6,-,TRBV9,-,TGTGCCAGCAGCCCGACGGACGGCAGGTGGGGGTCACCCCTCCACTTT,CASSPTDGRWGSPLHF
TRBJ2-7,-,TRBV7-9,-,TGTGCCAGTTCGACAGATTCGCTTCGCGAGCAGTACTTC,CASSTDSLREQYF
TRBJ2-1,-,TRBV14,-,TGTGCCAGCAGCCTCCCTTATGGTAGCGGAGCTTACAATGAGCAGTTCTTC,CASSLPYGSGAYNEQFF
TRBJ1-2,-,TRBV7-9,-,TGTGCCAGCAGCTTAGATAGGGGTTCTGCACTTGGCTACACCTTC,CASSLDRGSALGYTF
TRBJ1-2,-,TRBV4-2,-,TGTGCCAGCAGCCAAGAGAAGGTGGGCGGCTACACCTTC,CASSQEKVGGYTF
TRBJ1-1,-,TRBV29-1,-,TGCAGCGGGGGGGGTCAAGGCACTGAAGCTTTCTTT,CSGGGQGTEAFF